This is a list of T cell receptor beta chains from one sample in a study of T cell responses to AZD1222 COVID-19 vaccine. Method: immunoSEQ multiplex PCR; TCRdb's copy keeps in-frame clones and lacks some. The profile shows some 120,000 clones, around nine tenths of them singletons. The material was peripheral blood, obtained on day 0 of AZD1222 vaccination. These receptors all stem from an adult in good health. Each CDR3 is given with its conserved first and last residue. Fields, in order: CDR3 length, D gene, J gene, clone size, V gene, CDR3 protein, CDR3 DNA. A D gene is named only where the DNA matches it firmly. Size values are once, few and many counts, or a class for expanded clones, and some rows have none.

13,TRBD1,TRBJ2-7,.,TRBV11-2,CASSPQRQGEQYF,TGTGCCAGCAGCCCACAAAGACAGGGCGAGCAGTACTTC
15,TRBD1,TRBJ1-1,.,TRBV27,CASSELQGGRTEAFF,TGTGCCAGCAGCGAGCTCCAGGGGGGGAGGACTGAAGCTTTCTTT
14,.,TRBJ2-7,.,TRBV5-1,CASSLGGSNYEQYF,TGCGCCAGCAGCTTGGGGGGCTCAAACTACGAGCAGTACTTC
14,TRBD1,TRBJ2-1,many,TRBV2,CASSRDSSSNEQFF,TGTGCCAGCAGTCGGGACAGTTCGAGCAATGAGCAGTTCTTC
14,TRBD1,TRBJ1-6,.,TRBV6-5,CASSDRGGNSPLHF,TGTGCCAGCAGCGACAGGGGGGGGAATTCACCCCTCCACTTT
15,.,TRBJ2-2,.,TRBV2,CASSEISGNTGELFF,TGTGCCAGCAGTGAAATTAGCGGGAACACCGGGGAGCTGTTTTTT
16,.,TRBJ1-6,.,TRBV3-1/TRBV3-2,CASSQDITGFVSPLHF,TGTGCCAGCAGCCAAGATATTACAGGGTTCGTCTCTCCCCTCCACTTT
15,.,TRBJ2-1,.,TRBV28,CASSLYRDTYNEQFF,TGTGCCAGCAGTTTGTACAGGGATACCTACAATGAGCAGTTCTTC
17,.,TRBJ1-6,.,TRBV4-1,CASSQDGSGRNNSPLHF,TGCGCCAGCAGCCAAGATGGGTCGGGTCGTAATAATTCACCCCTCCACTTT
13,.,TRBJ2-3,.,TRBV6-5,CASSLRDTDTQYF,TGTGCCAGCAGTCTGCGGGACACAGATACGCAGTATTTT
16,.,TRBJ1-6,once,TRBV18,CASSPAGTDYNSPLHF,TGTGCCAGCTCACCAGCGGGGACCGATTATAATTCACCCCTCCACTTT
14,.,TRBJ1-1,.,TRBV5-1,CASSLAGTNTEAFF,TGCGCCAGCAGCTTGGCAGGAACGAACACTGAAGCTTTCTTT
14,.,TRBJ1-5,once,TRBV5-1,CASSLGGVNQPQHF,TGCGCCAGCAGCTTGGGGGGAGTTAATCAGCCCCAGCATTTT
15,TRBD2,TRBJ2-7,.,TRBV5-1,CASTFVGSGSYEQYF,TGCGCCAGCACCTTCGTTGGTAGCGGGAGTTACGAGCAGTACTTC
14,.,TRBJ2-3,.,TRBV4-2,CASSGTPDTDTQYF,TGTGCCAGCTCCGGGACTCCCGACACAGATACGCAGTATTTT
14,.,TRBJ1-1,.,TRBV5-1,CASSLARANTEAFF,TGCGCCAGCAGCTTGGCTAGGGCGAACACTGAAGCTTTCTTT
18,.,TRBJ2-2,.,TRBV7-2,CASSLSWWATLWTGELFF,TGTGCCAGCAGCTTATCCTGGTGGGCCACCTTGTGGACCGGGGAGCTGTTTTTT
16,TRBD1,TRBJ1-6,.,TRBV28,CASSYNRGRVSSPLHF,TGTGCCAGCAGTTACAACAGGGGGCGGGTTAGCTCACCCCTCCACTTT
15,TRBD1,TRBJ1-1,.,TRBV6-6,CASSYSGQGNTEAFF,TGTGCCAGCAGTTACTCGGGACAGGGGAACACTGAAGCTTTCTTT
13,TRBD1,TRBJ1-5,.,TRBV29-1,CSVGQGWNQPQHF,TGCAGCGTCGGACAGGGTTGGAATCAGCCCCAGCATTTT
16,.,TRBJ1-2,.,TRBV18,CASSPGERVLNYGYTF,TGTGCCAGCTCACCAGGGGAGCGGGTCCTTAACTATGGCTACACCTTC
14,TRBD1,TRBJ2-2,once,TRBV28,CASSLGQAPGELFF,TGTGCCAGCAGCCTGGGACAGGCCCCGGGGGAGCTGTTTTTT
15,TRBD2,TRBJ2-5,.,TRBV13,CASSREIAGGETQYF,TGTGCCAGCAGTCGAGAAATAGCGGGAGGAGAGACCCAGTACTTC
11,.,TRBJ1-2,once,TRBV20-1,CSARGSYGYTF,TGCAGTGCTAGAGGGTCCTATGGCTACACCTTC
14,.,TRBJ2-7,.,TRBV10-3,CAIGGSYPSYEQYF,TGTGCCATCGGCGGGTCATACCCCTCCTACGAGCAGTACTTC
14,.,TRBJ1-1,.,TRBV5-1,CASSLTAKWTEAFF,TGCGCCAGCAGCTTAACAGCAAAATGGACTGAAGCTTTCTTT
14,.,TRBJ1-4,.,TRBV5-1,CASSMVATNEKLFF,TGCGCCAGCAGTATGGTTGCAACTAATGAAAAACTGTTTTTT
16,.,TRBJ2-1,.,TRBV19,CASSSRGRGRDNEQFF,TGTGCCAGTAGTTCCAGGGGCAGGGGGAGGGACAATGAGCAGTTCTTC
15,.,TRBJ1-5,.,TRBV19,CASSIGGASNQPQHF,TGTGCCAGTAGTATAGGAGGGGCCAGCAATCAGCCCCAGCATTTT
16,TRBD2,TRBJ2-3,.,TRBV6-6,CASSFSGGAAGDTQYF,TGTGCCAGCAGTTTCAGCGGGGGGGCCGCTGGAGATACGCAGTATTTT
14,.,TRBJ2-2,once,TRBV15,CATSITGYTGELFF,TGTGCCACCAGCATAACGGGCTACACCGGGGAGCTGTTTTTT
15,.,TRBJ2-5,.,TRBV6-5,CASSYGGPGKETQYF,TGTGCCAGCAGTTACGGGGGTCCAGGGAAAGAGACCCAGTACTTC
15,.,TRBJ1-5,once,TRBV7-8,CASSLVSIDSQPQHF,TGTGCCAGCAGCTTAGTGTCAATTGATTCTCAGCCCCAGCATTTT
14,.,TRBJ1-2,.,TRBV15,CATSRDRDFYGYTF,TGTGCCACCAGCAGAGACAGAGATTTCTATGGCTACACCTTC
14,TRBD1,TRBJ1-2,.,TRBV7-9,CASSPGQGGYGYTF,TGTGCCAGCAGTCCCGGACAGGGGGGATATGGCTACACCTTC
19,TRBD1,TRBJ1-5,.,TRBV19,CASSMTNYNRDRGNQPQHF,TGTGCCAGTAGTATGACTAACTACAACCGGGACAGGGGCAATCAGCCCCAGCATTTT
12,.,TRBJ2-1,.,TRBV12-3/TRBV12-4,CASSTTGNEQFF,TGTGCCAGCAGTACTACGGGGAATGAGCAGTTCTTC
15,.,TRBJ2-1,.,TRBV5-6,CASTTRYFSGNEQFF,TGTGCCAGCACCACTAGGTATTTTTCGGGCAATGAGCAGTTCTTC
15,.,TRBJ1-1,.,TRBV11-1,CASSSSGGPNTEAFF,TGTGCCAGCAGCTCCTCGGGGGGACCGAACACTGAAGCTTTCTTT
15,.,TRBJ2-2,.,TRBV7-2,CASSLVGISAGELFF,TGTGCCAGCAGCTTAGTGGGGATATCGGCCGGGGAGCTGTTTTTT
14,.,TRBJ1-5,.,TRBV19,CASTQEGRGQPQHF,TGTGCCAGTACCCAGGAGGGTCGAGGACAGCCCCAGCATTTT
15,.,TRBJ2-3,.,TRBV15,CATSEGGARADTQYF,TGTGCCACCAGCGAGGGGGGGGCCAGGGCAGATACGCAGTATTTT
15,.,TRBJ1-6,.,TRBV6-5,CASSYSSGEYSPLHF,TGTGCCAGCAGTTACTCCTCAGGGGAATATTCACCCCTCCACTTT
15,.,TRBJ1-4,.,TRBV18,CASSPNSATNEKLFF,TGTGCCAGCTCACCCAACAGTGCAACTAATGAAAAACTGTTTTTT
15,.,TRBJ2-1,.,TRBV6-6,CASSYEARTYNEQFF,TGTGCCAGCAGTTATGAGGCCCGAACGTACAATGAGCAGTTCTTC
11,TRBD2,TRBJ2-7,.,TRBV29-1,CSVTPGGEQYF,TGCAGCGTGACCCCGGGGGGCGAGCAGTACTTC
17,TRBD2,TRBJ2-1,.,TRBV7-6,CASSPRTSGMPYNEQFF,TGTGCCAGCAGCCCCCGGACTAGCGGGATGCCCTACAATGAGCAGTTCTTC
15,.,TRBJ2-1,.,TRBV4-2,CASSPPQFLYNEQFF,TGTGCCAGCAGTCCTCCCCAGTTTCTCTACAATGAGCAGTTCTTC
15,.,TRBJ2-7,.,TRBV27,CASSLFGGYSYEQYF,TGTGCCAGCAGTTTATTCGGGGGCTACAGTTACGAGCAGTACTTC
13,.,TRBJ2-5,.,TRBV11-2,CASSYGTVETQYF,TGTGCCAGCAGCTACGGGACCGTGGAGACCCAGTACTTC